Presented here are 15 T cell receptor beta chains from one specimen sequenced in a study of blood T cell repertoires in COVID-19. Sequencing was performed with immunoSEQ multiplex PCR; in TCRdb, only in-frame clones are kept and a portion is missing. The sample has about 98,000 clones, around nine tenths seen once; the top ten hold approximately 10%. Source material: peripheral blood. Every receptor here comes from a man between 45 and 60 years old with acute or convalescent COVID-19.

This clone was counted a few times. In nucleotides, the CDR3 is TGTGCCATCAGTGAGTTCGACAGGGGATCCTACGAGCAGTACTTC. Translating it yields CAISEFDRGSYEQYF. This chain joins TRBV10-3 and TRBJ2-7; 8 bases match TRBD1. V lost 1 base and J lost 1; bases outside the gene matches: 3. The length of the CDR3 is 15 residues. Germline CDR1 ENHRY, CDR2 SYGVKD.

The V and J genes are TRBV2 and TRBJ2-1, with TRBD1 matching 7 bases. The CDR3 runs to 14 residues. The V gene's germline CDR1 is SNHLY and CDR2 FYNNEI. V lost 7 bases to trimming and J lost 7 bases; unmatched junction nucleotides: 10. CDR3 region: CASTRTGPINEQFF. Here the CDR3 DNA reads TGTGCCAGCACAAGGACAGGTCCGATAAATGAGCAGTTCTTC.

This chain's CDR3 is CSVVRLAFTDTQYF. CDR3 bases: TGCAGCGTTGTGCGTCTAGCGTTCACAGATACGCAGTATTTT. V and J are TRBV29-1 and TRBJ2-3, with D perhaps TRBD2 (6 bases). This CDR3 is built from 14 residues. CDR1 and CDR2 (germline): SQVTM, ANQGSEA. V dropped 4 bases and J dropped 2 bases, with 13 bases sitting between them.

V and J are TRBV6-2 or TRBV6-3 and TRBJ2-7; TRBD1 is a possible D gene (6 bases). The CDR3 has 14 amino acids. Between the trimmed V and J ends, which lost 4 bases and 2 bases, there was a span of 12 bases. The germline gives CDR1 MNHEY, CDR2 SVGEGT. This CDR3 is CASSSRQATYEQYF. CDR3 sequence (DNA): TGTGCCAGCAGTTCCCGACAGGCTACCTACGAGCAGTACTTC.

This sequence joins TRBV7-9 and TRBJ1-2, with no clear D. V dropped 0 bases and J dropped 8 bases, with 10 bases sitting between them. CDR3 length: 13 amino acids. Germline assignment: CDR1 SEHNR and CDR2 FQNEAQ (reference sequence). CDR3 DNA sequence: TGTGCCAGCAGCTTAGCAGATCGGGTCGGCTACACCTTC. Translating it yields CASSLADRVGYTF.

The chain couples TRBV4-1 to TRBJ2-1; 9 bases line up with TRBD2. CDR3 length: 15 residues. The V and J ends lost 0 bases and 9 bases, in that order; junction bases with no gene match: 6. Germline loops: CDR1 MGHRA, CDR2 YSYEKL. For the CDR3, the DNA is TGCGCCAGCAGCCAAGAGCCTAGCGGGATTACTGAGCAGTTCTTC. This codes for CASSQEPSGITEQFF.

Concerning this clone: Additional DNA sequences in this sample encode the identical CDR3. The J gene is TRBJ2-5, the V gene TRBV18; D perhaps matches TRBD1 (5 bases). The CDR3 has 14 amino acids. Germline CDR1 is KGHSH and CDR2 is LQKENI. V lost 0 bases and J 2 bases, leaving 7 bases between the germline ends. The CDR3 nucleotides read TGTGCCAGCTCACCACCAGGGGTACAAGAGACCCAGTACTTC. This sequence encodes CASSPPGVQETQYF.

The rearrangement uses TRBV5-1 and TRBJ2-1; 9 nucleotides match TRBD1. The J segment lost 6 bases and the V segment lost 4 bases, leaving 8 bases of the junction unmatched. Germline loops: CDR1 SGHRS, CDR2 YFSETQ. The CDR3 covers 15 residues. DNA of the CDR3: TGCGCCAGCAGCCTACAGGGGGCTGGACTCAATGAGCAGTTCTTC. It yields the protein CASSLQGAGLNEQFF.

This CDR3 is CASRPGQASYEQYF. The CDR3 nucleotides are TGTGCCAGCAGGCCGGGACAGGCCTCCTACGAGCAGTACTTC. The chain uses TRBV2 and TRBJ2-7; 8 bases map to TRBD1. Germline CDR1 reads SNHLY; CDR2 reads FYNNEI. The CDR3 extends over 14 amino acids. Trimming removed 6 bases from V and 0 bases from J; junction bases left unmatched: 4.

The genes are TRBV7-9 and TRBJ2-3, with TRBD2 identical over 13 bases. J lost 2 bases, V lost 4 bases, and 9 bases had no gene match. The CDR3 runs 18 residues. Germline V gene data show CDR1 as SEHNR and CDR2 as FQNEAQ (reference sequence). The CDR3 spells CASSSSTSGGYHTDTQYF. The CDR3 coding sequence is TGTGCCAGCAGCTCGTCGACTAGCGGGGGGTATCACACAGATACGCAGTATTTT.

The chain uses TRBV5-1 and TRBJ1-5; no definite D call. CDR3 size: 18 residues. The V and J ends lost 3 bases and 1 base respectively, with 20 bases between them. Germline V gene sequence: CDR1 SGHRS, CDR2 YFSETQ. The DNA for the CDR3 is TGCGCCAGCAGCTCCAACCACGACAACCGAAAAAGCAATCAGCCCCAGCATTTT. Translation: CASSSNHDNRKSNQPQHF. The full variable domain, its missing parts supplied by reference TRBV5-1 and TRBJ1-5, is KAGVTQTPRYLIKTRGQQVTLSCSPISGHRSVSWYQQTPGQGLQFLFEYFSETQRNKGNFPGRFSGRQFSNSRSEMNVSTLELGDSALYLCASSSNHDNRKSNQPQHFGDGTRLSIL.

J is TRBJ2-5 and V is TRBV5-1; TRBD1 matches 7 bases. This CDR3 contains 15 residues. V was pared by 4 bases and J by 5 bases, with 11 bases of the junction left unmatched. Germline V gives CDR1 SGHRS, CDR2 YFSETQ. The CDR3: CASSKGGLAGETQYF. In nucleotides, the CDR3 is TGCGCCAGCAGCAAAGGGGGCCTAGCAGGGGAGACCCAGTACTTC.

This clone was detected once. The gene calls are TRBV9 and TRBJ2-7, with D maybe TRBD2 (6 bases). This CDR3 has 14 residues. The V and J ends lost 3 bases and 2 bases respectively, with 12 bases between them. Germline assignment: CDR1 SGDLS and CDR2 YYNGEE. The CDR3 sequence: CASSDSGGAYEQYF. The CDR3, as DNA: TGTGCCAGCAGCGATTCCGGGGGAGCCTACGAGCAGTACTTC.

The gene calls are TRBV6-5 and TRBJ2-2; 7 nucleotides match TRBD1. The germline gives CDR1 MNHEY, CDR2 SVGAGI. Trimming at V came to 6 bases and at J to 5 bases, leaving 9 bases not matched to a gene. The CDR3 spans 15 residues. The CDR3 loop reads CASSPNRGRTGELFF. The CDR3 DNA is TGTGCCAGCAGCCCGAACAGGGGTCGGACCGGGGAGCTGTTTTTT.

This clone was observed a single time. V gene TRBV5-1 combines with J gene TRBJ2-1; D possibly corresponds to TRBD2 (6 bases). Germline CDR1 SGHRS, CDR2 YFSETQ. This CDR3 region has 14 residues. V lost 8 bases and J 3 bases, leaving 15 bases between the germline ends. As DNA, the CDR3 is TGCGCCAGTACCGCCGGGACTTTCTACAATGAGCAGTTCTTC. This translates into CASTAGTFYNEQFF.